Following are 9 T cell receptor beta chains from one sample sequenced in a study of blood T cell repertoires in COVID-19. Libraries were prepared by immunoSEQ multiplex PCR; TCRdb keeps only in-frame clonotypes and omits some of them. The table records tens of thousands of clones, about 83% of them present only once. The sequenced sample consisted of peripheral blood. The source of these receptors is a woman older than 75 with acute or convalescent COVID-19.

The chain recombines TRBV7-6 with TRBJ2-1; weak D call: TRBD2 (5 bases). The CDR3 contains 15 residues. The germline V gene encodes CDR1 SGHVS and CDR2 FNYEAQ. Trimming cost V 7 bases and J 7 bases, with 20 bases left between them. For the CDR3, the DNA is TGTGCCAGCACCCTAGGAGTGATGGGAGAAAATGAGCAGTTCTTC. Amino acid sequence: CASTLGVMGENEQFF.

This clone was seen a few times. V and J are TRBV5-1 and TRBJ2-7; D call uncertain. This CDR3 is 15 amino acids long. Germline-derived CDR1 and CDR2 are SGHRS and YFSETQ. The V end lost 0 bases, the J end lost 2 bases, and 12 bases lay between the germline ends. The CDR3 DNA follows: TGCGCCAGCAGCTTGGGTGGCCCCCCAGCCTACGAGCAGTACTTC. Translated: CASSLGGPPAYEQYF.

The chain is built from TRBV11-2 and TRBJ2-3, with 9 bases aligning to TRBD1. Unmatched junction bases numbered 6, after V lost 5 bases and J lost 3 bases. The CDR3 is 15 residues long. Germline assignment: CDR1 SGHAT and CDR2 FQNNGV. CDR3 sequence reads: CASSPRTGVTDTQYF. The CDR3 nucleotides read TGTGCCAGCAGCCCAAGGACAGGGGTAACAGATACGCAGTATTTT.

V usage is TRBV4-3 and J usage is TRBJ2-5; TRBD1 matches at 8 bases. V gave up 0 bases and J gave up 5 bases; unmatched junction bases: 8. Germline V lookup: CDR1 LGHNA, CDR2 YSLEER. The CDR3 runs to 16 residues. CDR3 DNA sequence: TGCGCCAGCAGCCAAGATCCACCAGGGGGCAGGGAGACCCAGTACTTC. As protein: CASSQDPPGGRETQYF.

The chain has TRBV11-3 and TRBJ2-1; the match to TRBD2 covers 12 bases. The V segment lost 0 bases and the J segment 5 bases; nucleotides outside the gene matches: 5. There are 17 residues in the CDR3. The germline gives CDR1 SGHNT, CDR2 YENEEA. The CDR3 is CASSLDHGLAGNNEQFF. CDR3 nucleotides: TGTGCCAGCAGCTTAGATCACGGACTAGCGGGGAACAATGAGCAGTTCTTC.

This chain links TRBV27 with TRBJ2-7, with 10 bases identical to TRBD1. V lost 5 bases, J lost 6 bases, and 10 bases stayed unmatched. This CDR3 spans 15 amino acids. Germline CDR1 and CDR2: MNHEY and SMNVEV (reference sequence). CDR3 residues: CASSLRRTGGFEQYF. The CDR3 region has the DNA TGTGCCAGCAGTCTCCGGAGGACAGGGGGATTCGAGCAGTACTTC.

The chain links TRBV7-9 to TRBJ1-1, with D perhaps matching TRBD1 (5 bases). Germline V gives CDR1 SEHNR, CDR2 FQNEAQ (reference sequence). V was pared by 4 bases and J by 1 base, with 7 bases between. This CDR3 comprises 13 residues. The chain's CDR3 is CASSSGGNTEAFF. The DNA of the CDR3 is TGTGCCAGCAGCTCGGGGGGGAACACTGAAGCTTTCTTT. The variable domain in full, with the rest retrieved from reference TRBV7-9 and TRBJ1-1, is DTGVSQNPRHKITKRGQNVTFRCDPISEHNRLYWYRQTLGQGPEFLTYFQNEAQLEKSRLLSDRFSAERPKGSFSTLEIQRTEQGDSAMYLCASSSGGNTEAFFGQGTRLTVV.

DNA for the CDR3: TGTGCCAGCAGTCTCCAGGGGGCTGGCTACACCTTC. Translated, it gives CASSLQGAGYTF. The chain links TRBV28 to TRBJ1-2; 8 bases align to TRBD1. With 5 bases clipped from V and 7 bases from J, the junction kept 3 bases outside the gene matches. Looked up from germline, CDR1 is MDHEN and CDR2 is SYDVKM. The CDR3 length is 12 residues.

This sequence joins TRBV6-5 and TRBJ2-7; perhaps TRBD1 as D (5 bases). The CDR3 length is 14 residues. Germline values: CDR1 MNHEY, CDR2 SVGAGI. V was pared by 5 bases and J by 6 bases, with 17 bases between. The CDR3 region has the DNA TGTGCCAGCAGTCAAACGAAAAGGGGAACCGAGCAGTACTTC. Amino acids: CASSQTKRGTEQYF.